This T cell receptor (beta chain) was identified during a study of blood T cells in healthy people across ages. In the case of this clonotype: What it binds is unknown.

The study, taken as a whole, reports: Unknown CMV status may confound age-related changes in expanded clones.

The V gene end was trimmed by 1 base and the J gene end by 11 bases; junction bases not matched to a gene: 15. CDR3 length equals 16 residues. Per the germline V gene, CDR1 is SGHTA and CDR2 is FQGNSA. The second PCR ran about 6 to 11 cycles with a sample-barcoded 5' primer and J-beta primers. Unique molecular identifiers of 12 random nucleotides labeled each cDNA. A single record per CDR3 protein comes from TCRdb applying MiXCR to the 5' RACE reads. The data hold 1.2 million to 1.5 million distinct CDR3 sequences, with around 42% observed a single time. Caucasian, healthy and from Russia, the donors were aged between about 6 and 90. Drawing of peripheral blood yielded approximately 10 milliliters from each donor.

The sequenced sample was blood. This TCR derives from a woman aged 18-29 years in good health. The chain links TRBV7-2 to TRBJ2-5, with TRBD2 matching over 8 bases. Written as DNA, the CDR3 is TGTGCCAGCAGCTTAGGGGTAGCGGGACGAATGGTTGAGCAGTACTTC. This sequence encodes CASSLGVAGRMVEQYF.